The 15 T cell receptor beta chains below come from one sample, sequenced in a study of beta chain features in type 1 diabetes. Expressed TCRB transcripts were sequenced, since all the RNA that had been isolated was reverse transcribed. Produced via immunoSEQ multiplex PCR; TCRdb's table is partial and in-frame only. In the table there are 330,000 or so clones, less than 20% of which are singletons. The sequenced sample consisted of naive CD4+ T cells from blood. These receptors came from a woman aged 18-29 years in good health.

A few counts support this clone. The chain recombines TRBV7-3 with TRBJ2-5; TRBD2 matches at 8 bases. CDR1 and CDR2 (germline): SGHTA, FQGTGA. V was clipped by 5 bases and J by 3 bases; unmatched bases: 8. The CDR3 loop spans 15 amino acids. CDR3 loop: CASSPRGGLEETQYF. CDR3 bases: TGTGCCAGCAGCCCCCGGGGGGGCCTGGAAGAGACCCAGTACTTC.

The chain combines TRBV30 with TRBJ2-7; D may be TRBD1 (6 bases). There are 14 residues in the CDR3. Trimming stripped 1 base from V and 1 base from J, with 11 bases between. From germline, CDR1 is GTSNPN and CDR2 SVGIG (reference sequence). CDR3 bases: TGTGCCTGGAGTGGAAAGACAGGTTCCTACGAGCAGTACTTC. Translation: CAWSGKTGSYEQYF.

The genes are TRBV7-9 and TRBJ2-3; TRBD1 aligns across 11 bases. Germline values: CDR1 SEHNR, CDR2 FQNEAQ (reference sequence). CDR3 size: 15 residues. After removal of 5 bases from V and 5 bases from J, the junction contained 6 bases not matched to a gene. The CDR3 DNA reads TGTGCCAGCAGCCCTGGGACAGGGGGAGAAGATACGCAGTATTTT. This translates into CASSPGTGGEDTQYF.

This clone was seen only a few times. V gene TRBV7-9 combines with J gene TRBJ2-7, with 11 nucleotides matching TRBD2. CDR1 is SEHNR, CDR2 FQNEAQ, per germline (reference sequence). The J segment lost 2 bases and the V segment lost 3 bases, leaving 0 bases of the junction unmatched. This CDR3 is 14 amino acids long. As DNA, the CDR3 is TGTGCCAGCAGCTTTAGCGGGGGGGCCTACGAGCAGTACTTC. Amino acids: CASSFSGGAYEQYF.

The V and J genes are TRBV7-2 and TRBJ2-4; D may be TRBD1 (8 bases). V dropped 1 base and J dropped 8 bases, with 12 bases sitting between them. The CDR3 has 14 amino acids. The germline gives CDR1 SGHTA, CDR2 FQGNSA. CDR3 amino acids: CASSLVQGGYIQYF. The CDR3 DNA reads as TGTGCCAGCAGCTTAGTACAGGGGGGGTACATTCAGTACTTC. Filled out from reference TRBV7-2 and TRBJ2-4, the complete variable domain reads GAGVSQSPSNKVTEKGKDVELRCDPISGHTALYWYRQSLGQGLEFLIYFQGNSAPDKSGLPSDRFSAERTGGSVSTLTIQRTQQEDSAVYLCASSLVQGGYIQYFGAGTRLSVL.

The gene calls are TRBV18 and TRBJ1-5, with 7 bases identical to TRBD1. This CDR3 contains 13 residues. Germline CDR1 reads KGHSH; CDR2 reads LQKENI. Unmatched junction bases numbered 3, after V lost 3 bases and J lost 7 bases. CDR3 bases: TGTGCCAGCTCACCGGGACAGTACCAGCCCCAGCATTTT. Translated, it gives CASSPGQYQPQHF.

The genes are TRBV25-1 and TRBJ1-2, with D maybe TRBD1 (5 bases). There are 13 residues in the CDR3. From germline, CDR1 is MGHDK and CDR2 SYGVNS. The germline V and J ends were trimmed by 3 bases and 7 bases, with 12 bases remaining between them. The CDR3 region is CASSEPLQAGYTF. For the CDR3, the DNA is TGTGCCAGCAGTGAGCCCTTACAGGCTGGCTACACCTTC.

This clone was recorded a few times. The rearrangement links TRBV6-6 to TRBJ1-5; D is ambiguous. Trimming stripped 8 bases from V and 9 bases from J, with 8 bases between. Per germline, CDR1 MNHNY and CDR2 SVGAGI (reference sequence). The CDR3 totals 10 residues. The CDR3 here is CASGAGPQHF. In DNA, the CDR3 is TGTGCCAGCGGCGCGGGGCCCCAGCATTTT.

CDR3 loop: CASSLTGRTEAFF. The DNA of the CDR3 is TGCGCCAGCAGCCTTACAGGACGGACTGAAGCTTTCTTT. This chain joins TRBV5-1 and TRBJ1-1; possible D gene TRBD1, 5 bases. The CDR3 runs 13 residues. The V and J ends lost 4 bases and 5 bases respectively, with 12 bases between them. Germline CDR1 reads SGHRS; CDR2 reads YFSETQ.

The chain couples TRBV30 to TRBJ2-3, with 15 bases aligning to TRBD2. V was pared by 8 bases and J by 6 bases, with 6 bases of the junction left unmatched. From germline, CDR1 is GTSNPN and CDR2 SVGIG (reference sequence). The CDR3 length is 14 residues. The CDR3 sequence is CAGTSGGSTDTQYF. In DNA form, the CDR3 reads TGTGCCGGGACTAGCGGGGGGTCCACGGATACGCAGTATTTT.

V and J are TRBV6-5 and TRBJ1-2; D remains unclear. Germline V gives CDR1 MNHEY, CDR2 SVGAGI. The CDR3 sequence is 13 residues long. Deletions cut 4 bases from V and 2 bases from J, with 8 bases between. In DNA form, the CDR3 reads TGTGCCAGCAGTTCTACGGGGAACTATGGCTACACCTTC. Translated, it gives CASSSTGNYGYTF.

The V and J genes are TRBV9 and TRBJ2-2, with D perhaps matching TRBD2 (5 bases). There are 15 residues in the CDR3. Trimming removed 0 bases from V and 1 base from J, with 7 bases in between. Germline CDR1 and CDR2: SGDLS and YYNGEE. CDR3 nucleotide sequence: TGTGCCAGCAGCGTAGGAGGGATGAACACCGGGGAGCTGTTTTTT. Its translation: CASSVGGMNTGELFF.

The chain carries TRBV9 and TRBJ2-7; maybe TRBD2 (5 bases). Trimming cost V 0 bases and J 6 bases, with 7 bases left between them. CDR1 and CDR2 (germline): SGDLS, YYNGEE. The CDR3 covers 12 residues. CDR3 in amino acids: CASSVGGSEQYF. In nucleotides, the CDR3 is TGTGCCAGCAGCGTAGGAGGGTCCGAGCAGTACTTC.

V usage is TRBV11-1 and J usage is TRBJ2-1, with TRBD2 identical over 8 bases. This CDR3 region has 15 residues. Germline CDR1 reads SGHAT; CDR2 reads FQDESV (reference sequence). The V and J ends lost 1 base and 7 bases, in that order; junction bases with no gene match: 6. CDR3 region: CASSLELAATNEQFF. The CDR3 nucleotides are TGTGCCAGCAGCTTAGAACTAGCGGCAACTAATGAGCAGTTCTTC.

The chain joins TRBV7-8 to TRBJ2-1; D is uncertain. The CDR3 extends over 13 amino acids. The germline CDR1 and CDR2 sequences are SGHVS and FQNEAQ. Trimming pared 2 bases from V and 4 bases from J, leaving 6 bases between. Here the CDR3 DNA reads TGTGCCAGCAGCTTATCGACTTACAATGAGCAGTTCTTC. This sequence encodes CASSLSTYNEQFF.